This T cell receptor beta chain was sequenced for a study of cytomegalovirus exposure and HLA in healthy donors. The CDR3 is made up of 14 amino acids. The V and J ends lost 3 bases and 1 base, in that order; junction bases with no gene match: 4. Per germline, CDR1 GTSNPN and CDR2 SVGIG (reference sequence). It was with 60 Vbeta and 13 Jbeta primers that the PCR ran. TCRdb's table, derived via immunoSEQ multiplex PCR, lists solely in-frame clones and lacks some. The sample contains approximately 150,000 clones, under 85% of which appear only once. This TCR was sampled from a woman aged 18-29 years in good health and CMV-seropositive. Sequenced sample: PBMCs. The genes are TRBV30 and TRBJ1-2; TRBD1 aligns across 8 bases. The CDR3 here is CAWRDRAFNYGYTF. CDR3 DNA sequence: TGTGCCTGGAGGGACAGGGCTTTTAACTATGGCTACACCTTC. Full variable domain (rest looked up from reference TRBV30 and TRBJ1-2): SQTIHQWPATLVQPVGSPLSLECTVEGTSNPNLYWYRQAAGRGLQLLFYSVGIGQISSEVPQNLSASRPQDRQFILSSKKLLLSDSGFYLCAWRDRAFNYGYTFGSGTRLTVV.